This is a list of T cell receptor beta chains from one sample in a study of early T cells in non-severe SARS-CoV-2 infection. TCRdb re-called the 5' RACE reads through MiXCR, storing one row per CDR3 protein. The sample lists 62,000 or so distinct CDR3 sequences; approximately 10% were seen once. Material for sequencing was whole blood. These receptors originate from an adult who was a healthcare worker with PCR-confirmed SARS-CoV-2 infection or an uninfected control (not recorded which). CDR3s include the opening cysteine and the closing phenylalanine or tryptophan.

j_call: TRBJ2-3
v_call: TRBV15
cdr3_aa: CATSRDRAPADTQYF

j_call: TRBJ2-2
v_call: TRBV7-6
cdr3_aa: CASSLGPGGTGELFF

j_call: TRBJ1-1
v_call: TRBV20-1
cdr3_aa: CSARLNTEAFF

j_call: TRBJ2-1
v_call: TRBV4-1
cdr3_aa: CASSYEKRDYNEQFF

j_call: TRBJ2-2
v_call: TRBV7-2
cdr3_aa: CASSLASLTFGELFF

j_call: TRBJ2-3
v_call: TRBV5-1
cdr3_aa: CASSLGLAGEQYF

j_call: TRBJ1-6
v_call: TRBV6-1
cdr3_aa: CASSEKLGVYNSPLHF

j_call: TRBJ1-1
v_call: TRBV20-1
cdr3_aa: CSAPTPGGVNTEAFF

j_call: TRBJ2-1
v_call: TRBV20-1
cdr3_aa: CSAHLPAGANNEQFF

j_call: TRBJ2-3
v_call: TRBV7-3
cdr3_aa: CASSLGLAGSFMADTQYF

j_call: TRBJ2-2
v_call: TRBV5-4
cdr3_aa: CASNLAQNTGELFF

j_call: TRBJ1-2
v_call: TRBV12-3/TRBV12-4
cdr3_aa: CASSQSVALTEQYGYTF

j_call: TRBJ2-2
v_call: TRBV12-5
cdr3_aa: CASGPFTGGIGELFF

j_call: TRBJ1-2
v_call: TRBV7-9
cdr3_aa: CASSFDTYGYTF

j_call: TRBJ2-1
v_call: TRBV11-2
cdr3_aa: CTSSPWGGPEDEQFF

j_call: TRBJ1-4
v_call: TRBV4-1
cdr3_aa: CASSQLPARVNEKLFF

j_call: TRBJ2-5
v_call: TRBV3-1
cdr3_aa: CASSPPRGGIQETQYF

j_call: TRBJ2-1
v_call: TRBV11-1
cdr3_aa: CASERVASNEQFF

j_call: TRBJ2-4
v_call: TRBV5-1
cdr3_aa: CASSNYENIQYF

j_call: TRBJ1-5
v_call: TRBV2
cdr3_aa: CASKQPNQPQHF

j_call: TRBJ2-3
v_call: TRBV20-1
cdr3_aa: CSASSVDRTWSQYF

j_call: TRBJ2-1
v_call: TRBV2
cdr3_aa: CASRYTGTHNEQFF

j_call: TRBJ2-1
v_call: TRBV29-1
cdr3_aa: CSVERQFNEQFF

j_call: TRBJ2-5
v_call: TRBV6-1
cdr3_aa: CASSEYDDGGHPQETQYF

j_call: TRBJ1-1
v_call: TRBV27
cdr3_aa: CASRDRAEAFF

j_call: TRBJ1-1
v_call: TRBV2
cdr3_aa: CASSYLPREAFF

j_call: TRBJ1-2
v_call: TRBV18
cdr3_aa: CASSPIQGGDYGYTF

j_call: TRBJ1-2
v_call: TRBV6-4
cdr3_aa: CASRPIMTVQNGYTF

j_call: TRBJ2-5
v_call: TRBV5-6
cdr3_aa: CASSSSSGTQYF

j_call: TRBJ1-5
v_call: TRBV27
cdr3_aa: CASSFRGNQPQHF

j_call: TRBJ1-1
v_call: TRBV25-1
cdr3_aa: CASSDPGQGATEAFF

j_call: TRBJ2-4
v_call: TRBV10-3
cdr3_aa: CAISEVAKNIQYF

j_call: TRBJ1-6
v_call: TRBV20-1
cdr3_aa: CSARAGAGSPLHF

j_call: TRBJ1-2
v_call: TRBV9
cdr3_aa: CASSVEGEVNYGYTF

j_call: TRBJ1-4
v_call: TRBV6-5
cdr3_aa: CASSYRDRGTEKLFF

j_call: TRBJ1-5
v_call: TRBV4-2
cdr3_aa: CASSQDRTQPQHF

j_call: TRBJ1-1
v_call: TRBV20-1
cdr3_aa: CSAGSGTGNTEAFF

j_call: TRBJ1-3
v_call: TRBV30
cdr3_aa: CAWSPTASGNTIYF

j_call: TRBJ1-1
v_call: TRBV6-6
cdr3_aa: CATGQALSTEAFF

j_call: TRBJ1-6
v_call: TRBV2
cdr3_aa: CASSLPGQGNSPLHF

j_call: TRBJ2-1
v_call: TRBV11-2
cdr3_aa: CASSLRAGNNEQFF

j_call: TRBJ2-5
v_call: TRBV6-5
cdr3_aa: CASSLRRTSRGETQYF

j_call: TRBJ1-6
v_call: TRBV30
cdr3_aa: CAWSDKVSDYNSPLHF

j_call: TRBJ1-1
v_call: TRBV6-6
cdr3_aa: CASSHRSLEAFF

j_call: TRBJ1-1
v_call: TRBV15
cdr3_aa: CATSRDREGGGEAFF

j_call: TRBJ1-6
v_call: TRBV6-6
cdr3_aa: CASSPRTGDNSPLHF

j_call: TRBJ2-3
v_call: TRBV29-1
cdr3_aa: CSVGHFLGGQYF

j_call: TRBJ2-3
v_call: TRBV7-9
cdr3_aa: CASSFSGDTQYF

j_call: TRBJ2-2
v_call: TRBV11-3
cdr3_aa: CASSLVGTGELFF

j_call: TRBJ1-2
v_call: TRBV12-3/TRBV12-4
cdr3_aa: CASSLGVPGVGGYTF